The T cell receptor beta chain under discussion was sequenced for a study of shared clonotypes between healthy human individuals. General study points: Four donors had around 5% of their naive CD4 clonotypes in common.

There are 13 residues in the CDR3. Looked up from germline, CDR1 is LNHNV and CDR2 is YYDKDF (reference sequence). About this clone: Its specificity is unknown. One end of the junction is discordant with germline, which a read error may explain.

Naive CD8 cells lacked CD45RO and underwent positive selection for CCR7, leaving out terminally differentiated effector memory CD45RA+ cells. The data were produced by immunoSEQ multiplex PCR, yet TCRdb's version contains in-frame clones alone and is incomplete. The sample holds around 2.1 million clones, about 93% seen once. The specimen was naive CD8+ T cells from PBMCs. The sequence came from a man aged 18 to 30 in good health. Some clones in this sample may be carry-over from other donors' samples. This rearrangement joins TRBV15 to TRBJ1-4; D unresolved. The CDR3 reads CATSSTSGVLWGF. CDR3 DNA: TGTGCCACCAGCAGCACCTCCGGGGTCCTCTGGGGTTTT. Full variable domain (rest looked up from reference TRBV15 and TRBJ1-4): DAMVIQNPRYQVTQFGKPVTLSCSQTLNHNVMYWYQQKSSQAPKLLFHYYDKDFNNEADTPDNFQSRRPNTSFCFLDIRSPGLGDTAMYLCATSSTSGVLWGFGSGTQLSVL.